This T cell receptor beta chain was identified in a study of blood T cell repertoires in COVID-19. Looking at the study overall: Samples of COVID-19 (acute and convalescent) were obtained from the United States, Italy and Spain. The analysed material was cDNA or gDNA that came from T cells, B-cell-depleted T cells, or PBMCs.

The CDR3 extends over 14 amino acids. V shed 1 base and J 8 bases; nucleotides not matched to a gene: 4. From germline, CDR1 is MNHEY and CDR2 SVGEGT. In the authors' methods: Using reference gene primer amplification, nucleated cell counts were estimated. TCRdb's table, derived via immunoSEQ multiplex PCR, lists solely in-frame clones and lacks some. V, J and clone size are those of that table, while D and trimming were read from the DNA. The sample holds around 300,000 clones, more than 80% seen once. The source material was peripheral blood. The chain recombines TRBV6-2 or TRBV6-3 with TRBJ2-1, with 8 nucleotides matching TRBD2. The sequence came from a woman aged 25 to 39 with active or convalescent COVID-19. CDR3 region: CASSYFGGADEQFF. The CDR3 DNA reads TGTGCCAGCAGTTACTTCGGGGGGGCAGATGAGCAGTTCTTC.